The 15 T cell receptor beta chains below come from one sample, sequenced in a study of T cell changes during pregnancy in multiple sclerosis (dated by TCRdb to about 2019). Libraries came from the immunoSEQ multiplex PCR assay. TCRdb obtained this table from immuneACCESS and retained in-frame rearrangements with V and J assigned. These tables miss some clones; where compared with another copy, unresolved V genes account for less than half of the shortfall, and the remainder is unexplained. Present in this sample are some 60,000 clones, 93% of which were seen just once. Approximately 0.35% of the sample comes from the top ten. The sequencing used CD4+ T cells from peripheral blood mononuclear cells, collected before pregnancy. Receptors were obtained from a female donor with multiple sclerosis, enrolled in a pregnancy study.

CDR3 protein: CASSLRILGGQAATDTQYF. Written as DNA, the CDR3 is TGTGCCAGCAGTTTAAGAATCCTGGGGGGACAGGCGGCGACAGATACGCAGTATTTT. The chain links TRBV27 to TRBJ2-3; 8 bases agree with TRBD1. J gave up 3 bases and V 2 bases, and 16 bases lay outside the gene matches. Per the germline V gene, CDR1 is MNHEY and CDR2 is SMNVEV (reference sequence). CDR3 length: 19 amino acids.

The V call is TRBV18, the J call TRBJ2-7; D is perhaps TRBD2 (6 bases). The CDR3 sequence is 16 residues long. Per germline, CDR1 KGHSH and CDR2 LQKENI. The germline V and J ends were trimmed by 6 bases and 10 bases, with 28 bases remaining between them. The CDR3 is CASSSALRGLTDFQYF. DNA for the CDR3: TGTGCCAGCTCCTCGGCGCTGCGGGGATTAACGGACTTTCAGTACTTC.

This chain links TRBV7-3 with TRBJ2-2; D unclear. Germline values: CDR1 SGHTA, CDR2 FQGTGA. Trimming pared 1 base from V and 2 bases from J, leaving 8 bases between. The CDR3 has 15 residues. CDR3 coding DNA: TGTGCCAGCAGCTTAAAAGGCGGAAACACCGGGGAGCTGTTTTTT. It codes for CASSLKGGNTGELFF.

This chain connects TRBV10-2 to TRBJ2-1, with TRBD2 matching over 8 bases. The trim removed 0 bases at V and 0 bases at J, leaving 7 bases unmatched. The length of the CDR3 is 18 residues. Germline V gene lookup returns CDR1 WSHSY and CDR2 SAAADI. The CDR3 region has the DNA TGCGCCAGCAGTGAGTCTCGGACTAGCAGGAGCTCCTACAATGAGCAGTTCTTC. Translation gives CASSESRTSRSSYNEQFF.

The rearrangement uses TRBV6-1 and TRBJ2-3, with D perhaps TRBD1 (5 bases). Germline V CDR1 and CDR2: MNHNS, SASEGT. Trimming cost V 2 bases and J 4 bases, with 10 bases left between them. The CDR3 sequence is 14 residues long. The CDR3 is CASSERWGPDTQYF. CDR3 coding DNA: TGTGCCAGCAGTGAACGATGGGGCCCAGATACGCAGTATTTT.

V usage is TRBV27 and J usage is TRBJ2-7; 10 bases map to TRBD2. The CDR3 covers 15 residues. V lost 6 bases to trimming and J lost 0 bases; unmatched junction nucleotides: 5. The germline CDR1 and CDR2 sequences are MNHEY and SMNVEV (reference sequence). The CDR3 sequence is CASRLAGTSSYEQYF. As DNA, the CDR3 is TGTGCCAGCAGACTAGCGGGGACAAGCTCCTACGAGCAGTACTTC.

The rearrangement links TRBV19 to TRBJ2-4; 7 positions match TRBD2. The CDR3 length is 14 residues. Looked up from germline, CDR1 is LNHDA and CDR2 is SQIVND (reference sequence). J lost 6 bases, V lost 5 bases, and 7 bases had no gene match. CDR3 residues: CASSVGTTGNIQYF. CDR3 nucleotides: TGTGCCAGTAGTGTCGGGACTACCGGAAACATTCAGTACTTC.

The gene calls are TRBV11-3 and TRBJ1-2; no definite D call. Germline V CDR1 and CDR2: SGHNT, YENEEA. The CDR3 consists of 12 residues. V was cut by 3 bases and J by 2 bases, with 4 bases left in between. CDR3 protein: CASSFSNYGYTF. CDR3 nucleotides: TGTGCCAGCAGCTTTTCAAACTATGGCTACACCTTC.

The rearrangement links TRBV27 to TRBJ1-5; 7 bases match TRBD1. The CDR3 runs to 14 residues. The ends lost 7 bases at V and 2 bases at J; junction bases unmatched: 5. Germline V CDR1 and CDR2: MNHEY, SMNVEV (reference sequence). The CDR3: CASKRQGGNQPQHF. DNA of the CDR3: TGTGCCAGCAAGCGCCAGGGGGGCAATCAGCCCCAGCATTTT.

J is TRBJ2-7 and V is TRBV7-2; 8 nucleotides agree with TRBD1. The CDR3 consists of 12 residues. The trim removed 4 bases at V and 6 bases at J, leaving 2 bases unmatched. Looked up from germline, CDR1 is SGHTA and CDR2 is FQGNSA. The CDR3 DNA reads as TGTGCCAGCAGCTCCGACAGGGGCGAGCAGTACTTC. This encodes CASSSDRGEQYF.

V gene TRBV18 combines with J gene TRBJ2-3; 8 positions agree with TRBD1. Germline V lookup: CDR1 KGHSH, CDR2 LQKENI. CDR3 length: 14 residues. J gave up 5 bases and V 5 bases, and 6 bases lay outside the gene matches. CDR3 protein: CASSYQGAVDTQYF. The CDR3 nucleotides are TGTGCCAGCTCATATCAGGGGGCCGTAGATACGCAGTATTTT.

V usage is TRBV7-9 and J usage is TRBJ2-1; TRBD2 matches 9 bases. Trimming removed 10 bases from V and 0 bases from J; junction bases left unmatched: 7. Germline-derived CDR1 and CDR2 are SEHNR and FQNEAQ (reference sequence). This CDR3 is 15 amino acids long. The CDR3 DNA reads TGTGCCATGCGCCGTAGCGGGAGCTCCTACAATGAGCAGTTCTTC. Its translation: CAMRRSGSSYNEQFF.

The chain links TRBV5-6 to TRBJ2-7; D perhaps matches TRBD2 (6 bases). V dropped 4 bases and J dropped 2 bases, with 13 bases sitting between them. Germline CDR1 SGHDT, CDR2 YYEEEE. The CDR3 runs 14 residues. For the CDR3, the DNA is TGTGCCAGCAGCCGACTCGGGGGAACCTACGAGCAGTACTTC. This codes for CASSRLGGTYEQYF.

This clone was seen only once. The chain links TRBV7-3 to TRBJ2-4; weak D call: TRBD1 (5 bases). This CDR3 region has 15 residues. Germline loops: CDR1 SGHTA, CDR2 FQGTGA. V lost 5 bases to trimming and J lost 4 bases, with 15 bases between them. The CDR3 DNA reads TGTGCCAGCAGCCCCCAGGCAGGGCTGAAAAACATTCAGTACTTC. This translates into CASSPQAGLKNIQYF.

The J gene is TRBJ2-1, the V gene TRBV28, with TRBD1 matching over 7 bases. Unmatched junction bases numbered 5, after V lost 4 bases and J lost 5 bases. This CDR3 has 14 amino acids. Germline values: CDR1 MDHEN, CDR2 SYDVKM. DNA of the CDR3: TGTGCCAGCAGTTGGGACAGACGAAACAATGAGCAGTTCTTC. As protein: CASSWDRRNNEQFF.